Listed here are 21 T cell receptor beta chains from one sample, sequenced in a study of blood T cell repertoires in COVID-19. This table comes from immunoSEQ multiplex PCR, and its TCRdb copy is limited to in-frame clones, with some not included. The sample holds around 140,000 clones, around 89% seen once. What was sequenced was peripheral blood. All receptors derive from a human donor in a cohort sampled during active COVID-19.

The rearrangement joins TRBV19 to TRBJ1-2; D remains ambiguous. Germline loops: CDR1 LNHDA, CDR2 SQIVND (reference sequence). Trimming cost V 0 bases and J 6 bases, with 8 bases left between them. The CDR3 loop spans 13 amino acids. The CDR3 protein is CASSIDGQNGYTF. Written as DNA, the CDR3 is TGTGCCAGTAGTATAGATGGGCAGAATGGCTACACCTTC.

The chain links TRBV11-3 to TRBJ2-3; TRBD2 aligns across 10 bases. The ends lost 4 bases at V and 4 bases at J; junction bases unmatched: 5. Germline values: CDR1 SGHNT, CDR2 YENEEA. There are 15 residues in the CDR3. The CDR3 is CASSSSGGPPDTQYF. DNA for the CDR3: TGTGCCAGCAGCTCTAGCGGGGGCCCCCCAGATACGCAGTATTTT.

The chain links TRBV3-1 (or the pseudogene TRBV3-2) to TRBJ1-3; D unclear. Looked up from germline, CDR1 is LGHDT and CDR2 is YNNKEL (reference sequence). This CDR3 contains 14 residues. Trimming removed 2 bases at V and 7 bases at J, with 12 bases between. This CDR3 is CASSQPGSRNTIYF. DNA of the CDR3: TGTGCCAGCAGCCAACCCGGGAGCAGGAACACCATATATTTT.

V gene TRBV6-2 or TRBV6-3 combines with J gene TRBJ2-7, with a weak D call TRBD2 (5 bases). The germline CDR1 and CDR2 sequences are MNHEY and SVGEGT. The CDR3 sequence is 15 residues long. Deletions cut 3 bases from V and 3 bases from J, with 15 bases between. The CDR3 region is CASSYSRVDYYEQYF. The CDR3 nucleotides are TGTGCCAGCAGTTATTCGCGGGTAGACTACTACGAGCAGTACTTC.

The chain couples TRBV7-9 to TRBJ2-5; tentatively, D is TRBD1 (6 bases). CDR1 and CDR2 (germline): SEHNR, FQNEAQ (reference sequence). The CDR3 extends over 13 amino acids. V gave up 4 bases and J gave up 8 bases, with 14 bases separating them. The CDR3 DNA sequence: TGTGCCAGCAGCTACTCAGGGGTATCAACCCAGTACTTC. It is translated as CASSYSGVSTQYF. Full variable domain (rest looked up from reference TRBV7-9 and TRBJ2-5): DTGVSQNPRHKITKRGQNVTFRCDPISEHNRLYWYRQTLGQGPEFLTYFQNEAQLEKSRLLSDRFSAERPKGSFSTLEIQRTEQGDSAMYLCASSYSGVSTQYFGPGTRLLVL.

The CDR3, as DNA: TGTGCCAGCACCCTTGGGCCCAGTGCAAACGAGCAGTACTTC. It yields the protein CASTLGPSANEQYF. V is TRBV5-4 and J is TRBJ2-7; unclear D gene. This CDR3 region has 14 residues. CDR1 SGHNT and CDR2 YYREEE come from the germline V gene (reference sequence). Trimming pared 6 bases from V and 5 bases from J, leaving 18 bases between.

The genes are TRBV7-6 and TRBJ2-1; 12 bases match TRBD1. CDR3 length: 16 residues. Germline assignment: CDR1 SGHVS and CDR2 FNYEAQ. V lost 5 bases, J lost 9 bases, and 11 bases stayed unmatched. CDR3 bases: TGTGCCAGCAGCGGATCCGGGACAGGGGGCATGGGTGAGCAGTTCTTC. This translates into CASSGSGTGGMGEQFF.

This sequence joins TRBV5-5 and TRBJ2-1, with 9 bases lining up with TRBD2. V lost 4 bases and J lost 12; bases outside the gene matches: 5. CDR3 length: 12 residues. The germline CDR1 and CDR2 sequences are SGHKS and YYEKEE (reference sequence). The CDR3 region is CASSTGLALQFF. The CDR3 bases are TGTGCCAGCAGCACCGGACTAGCGCTGCAGTTCTTC.

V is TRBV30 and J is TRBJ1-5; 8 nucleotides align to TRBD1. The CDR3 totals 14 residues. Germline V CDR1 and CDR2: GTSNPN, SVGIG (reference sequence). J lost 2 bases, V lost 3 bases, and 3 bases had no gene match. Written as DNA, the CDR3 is TGTGCCTGGAGAAGGACAGGGCGCAATCAGCCCCAGCATTTT. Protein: CAWRRTGRNQPQHF.

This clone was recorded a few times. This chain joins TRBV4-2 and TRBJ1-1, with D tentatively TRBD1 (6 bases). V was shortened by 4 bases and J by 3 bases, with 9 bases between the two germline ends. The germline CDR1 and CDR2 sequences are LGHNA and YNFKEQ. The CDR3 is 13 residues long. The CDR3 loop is CASSPQGDTEAFF. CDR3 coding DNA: TGTGCCAGCAGCCCACAGGGTGACACTGAAGCTTTCTTT.

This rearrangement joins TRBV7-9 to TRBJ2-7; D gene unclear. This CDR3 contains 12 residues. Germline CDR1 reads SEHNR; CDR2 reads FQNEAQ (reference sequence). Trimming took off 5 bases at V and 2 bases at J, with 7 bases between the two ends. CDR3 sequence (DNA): TGTGCCAGCAGCCTAATTCCCTACGAGCAGTACTTC. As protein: CASSLIPYEQYF.

The DNA for the CDR3 is TGTGCCAGCAGGCTTACTAGCGGGGACACAAAAGAGACCCAGTACTTC. Protein: CASRLTSGDTKETQYF. This chain uses TRBV6-4 with TRBJ2-5, with 10 nucleotides matching TRBD2. Per the germline V gene, CDR1 is MRHNA and CDR2 is SNTAGT. J gave up 3 bases and V 6 bases, and 10 bases lay outside the gene matches. The CDR3 spans 16 residues.

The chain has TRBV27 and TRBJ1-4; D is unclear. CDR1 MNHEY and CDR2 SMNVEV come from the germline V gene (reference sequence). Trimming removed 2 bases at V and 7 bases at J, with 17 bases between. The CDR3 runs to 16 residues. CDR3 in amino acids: CASSLIAGVGREKLFF. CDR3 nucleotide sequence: TGTGCCAGCAGTTTAATCGCCGGGGTCGGTCGTGAAAAACTGTTTTTT.

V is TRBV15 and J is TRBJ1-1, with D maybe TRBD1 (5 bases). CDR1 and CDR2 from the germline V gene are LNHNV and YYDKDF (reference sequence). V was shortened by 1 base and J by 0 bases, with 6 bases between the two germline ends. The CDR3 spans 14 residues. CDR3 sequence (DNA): TGTGCCACCAGCAGAGCCAGGGTGAACACTGAAGCTTTCTTT. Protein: CATSRARVNTEAFF.

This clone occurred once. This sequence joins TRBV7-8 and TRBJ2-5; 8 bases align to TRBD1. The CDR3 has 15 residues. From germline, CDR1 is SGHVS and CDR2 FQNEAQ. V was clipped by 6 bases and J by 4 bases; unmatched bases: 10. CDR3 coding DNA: TGTGCCAGCAGTACAACAGGGGGATTAGGAGAGACCCAGTACTTC. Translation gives CASSTTGGLGETQYF.

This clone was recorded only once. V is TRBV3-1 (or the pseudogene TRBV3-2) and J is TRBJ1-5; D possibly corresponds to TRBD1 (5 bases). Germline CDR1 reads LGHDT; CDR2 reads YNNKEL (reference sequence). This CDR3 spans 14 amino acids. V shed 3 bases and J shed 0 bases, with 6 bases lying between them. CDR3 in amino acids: CASSQGGSNQPQHF. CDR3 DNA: TGTGCCAGCAGCCAGGGGGGTAGCAATCAGCCCCAGCATTTT.

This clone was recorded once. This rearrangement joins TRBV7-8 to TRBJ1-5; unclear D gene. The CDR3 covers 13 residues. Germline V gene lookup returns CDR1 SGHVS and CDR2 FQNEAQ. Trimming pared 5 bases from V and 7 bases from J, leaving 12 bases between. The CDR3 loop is CASSREGSQPQHF. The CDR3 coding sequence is TGTGCCAGCAGCCGAGAAGGGAGCCAGCCCCAGCATTTT. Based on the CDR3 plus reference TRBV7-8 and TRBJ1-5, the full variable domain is GAGVSQSPRYKVAKRGQDVALRCDPISGHVSLFWYQQALGQGPEFLTYFQNEAQLDKSGLPSDRFFAERPEGSVSTLKIQRTQQEDSAVYLCASSREGSQPQHFGDGTRLSIL.

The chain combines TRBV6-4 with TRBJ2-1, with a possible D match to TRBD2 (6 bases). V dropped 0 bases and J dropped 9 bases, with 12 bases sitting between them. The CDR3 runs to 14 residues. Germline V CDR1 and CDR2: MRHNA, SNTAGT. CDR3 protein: CASSDSGGRGEQFF. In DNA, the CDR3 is TGTGCCAGCAGTGACTCGGGGGGTAGAGGTGAGCAGTTCTTC.

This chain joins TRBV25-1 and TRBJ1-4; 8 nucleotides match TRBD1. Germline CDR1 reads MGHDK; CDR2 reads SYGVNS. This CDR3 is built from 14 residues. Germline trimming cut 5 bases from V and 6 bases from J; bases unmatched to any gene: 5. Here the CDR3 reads CASSSGQGYEKLFF. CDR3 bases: TGTGCCAGCAGTAGTGGACAGGGCTATGAAAAACTGTTTTTT. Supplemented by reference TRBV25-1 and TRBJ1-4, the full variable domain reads EADIYQTPRYLVIGTGKKITLECSQTMGHDKMYWYQQDPGMELHLIHYSYGVNSTEKGDLSSESTVSRIRTEHFPLTLESARPSHTSQYLCASSSGQGYEKLFFGSGTQLSVL.

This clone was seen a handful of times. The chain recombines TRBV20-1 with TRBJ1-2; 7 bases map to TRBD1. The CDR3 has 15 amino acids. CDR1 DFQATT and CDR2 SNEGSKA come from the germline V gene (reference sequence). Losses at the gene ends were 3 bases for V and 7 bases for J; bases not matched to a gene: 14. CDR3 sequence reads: CSASQIPGQYGGYTF. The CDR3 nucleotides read TGCAGTGCTAGTCAAATTCCGGGACAGTACGGTGGCTACACCTTC.

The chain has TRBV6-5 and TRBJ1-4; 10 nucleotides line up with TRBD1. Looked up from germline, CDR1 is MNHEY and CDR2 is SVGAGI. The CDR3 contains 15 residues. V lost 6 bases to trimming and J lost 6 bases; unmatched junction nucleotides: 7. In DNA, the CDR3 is TGTGCCAGCAGGCCTCGACAGGGGGCAGATGAAAAACTGTTTTTT. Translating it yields CASRPRQGADEKLFF.